One sample yielded the 32 T cell receptor beta chains listed below, sequenced in a study of OX40 agonist ivuxolimab in advanced cancers. Here immunoSEQ multiplex PCR was the method, and the copy in TCRdb shows in-frame clones only, minus some. This sample carries over 8,000 clones, around four fifths of them seen once, and the ten largest clones take 30%. Source: CD4+ or CD8+ T cells sorted from blood, taken in a trial of the OX40 agonist ivuxolimab. The receptors were gathered from an adult with an advanced solid tumor such as melanoma, head and neck, liver or kidney cancer.

The J gene is TRBJ1-2, the V gene TRBV7-9; D unclear. The CDR3 spans 13 residues. Germline CDR1 is SEHNR and CDR2 is FQNEAQ (reference sequence). With 4 bases removed from V and 4 bases from J, the gap between germline ends came to 10 bases. This CDR3 is CASSSFIFYGYTF. As DNA, the CDR3 is TGTGCCAGCAGCTCCTTCATTTTCTATGGCTACACCTTC.

V usage is TRBV28 and J usage is TRBJ2-7, with no clear D. The CDR3 consists of 14 residues. Germline values: CDR1 MDHEN, CDR2 SYDVKM. Trimming cost V 3 bases and J 5 bases, with 14 bases left between them. DNA of the CDR3: TGTGCCAGCAGTTTTTCGGTGTCGGTGGACGAGCAGTACTTC. Translation: CASSFSVSVDEQYF.

The rearrangement joins TRBV20-1 to TRBJ1-1; D gene unclear. Trimming removed 5 bases from V and 2 bases from J, with 6 bases in between. The germline CDR1 and CDR2 sequences are DFQATT and SNEGSKA (reference sequence). The length of the CDR3 is 11 residues. The CDR3 protein is CSASLNTEAFF. DNA of the CDR3: TGCAGTGCTTCGTTAAACACTGAAGCTTTCTTT.

This clone has only a few counts. J is TRBJ2-7 and V is TRBV6-5, with a weak D call TRBD2 (5 bases). V shed 2 bases and J shed 0 bases, with 11 bases lying between them. In germline, CDR1 is MNHEY, CDR2 SVGAGI. This CDR3 region has 15 residues. The CDR3 bases are TGTGCCAGCAGTTACGAGGGCGGGCGCTCCTACGAGCAGTACTTC. Translation gives CASSYEGGRSYEQYF.

V and J are TRBV4-1 and TRBJ2-1, with a tentative D call TRBD1 (7 bases). The germline V gene encodes CDR1 MGHRA and CDR2 YSYEKL. CDR3 length equals 14 residues. V was clipped by 1 base and J by 8 bases, with 12 bases between them. CDR3: CASSQVPGGYEQFF. The CDR3 DNA is TGCGCCAGCAGCCAAGTTCCAGGGGGGTATGAGCAGTTCTTC.

The rearrangement links TRBV11-3 to TRBJ1-1; D call uncertain. V was shortened by 5 bases and J by 0 bases, with 7 bases between the two germline ends. The V gene's germline CDR1 is SGHNT and CDR2 YENEEA. This CDR3 spans 13 amino acids. The CDR3 is CASSPDMNTEAFF. The CDR3 nucleotides are TGTGCCAGCAGCCCTGACATGAACACTGAAGCTTTCTTT.

V gene TRBV4-1 combines with J gene TRBJ1-3; no reliable D call. The V gene lost 2 bases and the J gene lost 0 bases, with 8 bases spanning the gap. Germline-derived CDR1 and CDR2 are MGHRA and YSYEKL. The CDR3 runs to 15 residues. The chain's CDR3 is CASSQTRYSGNTIYF. In DNA, the CDR3 is TGCGCCAGCAGCCAAACCAGATACTCTGGAAACACCATATATTTT.

This chain links TRBV7-9 with TRBJ2-7; 7 bases match TRBD2. Looked up from germline, CDR1 is SEHNR and CDR2 is FQNEAQ (reference sequence). This CDR3 region has 12 residues. With 6 bases clipped from V and 2 bases from J, the junction kept 1 base outside the gene matches. DNA for the CDR3: TGTGCCAGCAGTAGCGGGCCCTACGAGCAGTACTTC. Amino acid sequence: CASSSGPYEQYF.

This clone was picked up a small number of times. This rearrangement joins TRBV9 to TRBJ2-5, with a weak D call TRBD1 (6 bases). The CDR3 is 15 amino acids. Germline-derived CDR1 and CDR2 are SGDLS and YYNGEE. Deletions cut 0 bases from V and 6 bases from J, with 15 bases between. CDR3 in amino acids: CASSVGQGRGQTQYF. CDR3 DNA: TGTGCCAGCAGCGTAGGGCAGGGGCGCGGACAGACCCAGTACTTC.

This clone has only one observation. The chain joins TRBV19 to TRBJ1-5; 10 positions match TRBD1. The germline V gene has CDR1 LNHDA and CDR2 SQIVND (reference sequence). CDR3 length: 18 amino acids. J gave up 0 bases and V 3 bases, and 8 bases lay outside the gene matches. This CDR3 reads CASSIGQGVLTSNQPQHF. The CDR3 DNA reads TGTGCCAGTAGTATCGGACAGGGGGTCTTAACTAGCAATCAGCCCCAGCATTTT.

CDR3 in amino acids: CASRGLAEETQYF. The CDR3 nucleotides read TGTGCCAGTCGTGGGCTAGCGGAAGAGACCCAGTACTTC. This sequence joins TRBV19 and TRBJ2-5; TRBD2 matches 7 bases. V was clipped by 8 bases and J by 3 bases; unmatched bases: 6. The CDR3 has 13 residues. CDR1 and CDR2 (germline): LNHDA, SQIVND (reference sequence).

This clone was detected only a few times. The chain recombines TRBV23-1 with TRBJ2-3, with 10 nucleotides matching TRBD1. TRBV23-1 is identified as an open reading frame with a role that is uncertain. The J segment lost 1 base and the V segment lost 2 bases, leaving 0 bases of the junction unmatched. The CDR3 is 15 amino acids. The CDR3, as DNA: TGCGCCAGCAGTCAAGACAGGGGGCGCACAGATACGCAGTATTTT. Its translation is CASSQDRGRTDTQYF.

V gene TRBV30 combines with J gene TRBJ1-2; TRBD1 is a possible D gene (5 bases). CDR1 is GTSNPN, CDR2 SVGIG, per germline (reference sequence). Trimming pared 1 base from V and 2 bases from J, leaving 8 bases between. CDR3 length: 13 residues. The CDR3 region has the DNA TGTGCCTGGAGTGGGGACGGGAACTATGGCTACACCTTC. Translation gives CAWSGDGNYGYTF.

The chain couples TRBV27 to TRBJ2-1; D ambiguous. CDR1 is MNHEY and CDR2 is SMNVEV in the germline V gene (reference sequence). The CDR3 extends over 10 amino acids. Trimming removed 8 bases at V and 7 bases at J, with 6 bases between. The CDR3 reads CASGTNEQFF. The CDR3 DNA reads as TGTGCCAGCGGCACAAATGAGCAGTTCTTC.

The table lists this clone with a count of one. This sequence joins TRBV6-1 and TRBJ1-4; D call uncertain. This CDR3 contains 13 residues. The V end lost 2 bases, the J end lost 5 bases, and 6 bases lay between the germline ends. Germline lookup yields CDR1 MNHNS and CDR2 SASEGT. The CDR3 nucleotides read TGTGCCAGCAGTGAAACGGAGAATGAAAAACTGTTTTTT. Translating it yields CASSETENEKLFF.

The CDR3 DNA follows: TGCGCCAGCAGCTTGTGGCAGGGGGCAGGCACAGATACGCAGTATTTT. Translation gives CASSLWQGAGTDTQYF. This chain connects TRBV5-1 to TRBJ2-3, with 8 bases matching TRBD1. There are 16 residues in the CDR3. Per the germline V gene, CDR1 is SGHRS and CDR2 is YFSETQ. J lost 1 base, V lost 1 base, and 5 bases had no gene match. The variable domain in full, completed from reference TRBV5-1 and TRBJ2-3, reads KAGVTQTPRYLIKTRGQQVTLSCSPISGHRSVSWYQQTPGQGLQFLFEYFSETQRNKGNFPGRFSGRQFSNSRSEMNVSTLELGDSALYLCASSLWQGAGTDTQYFGPGTRLTVL.

This clone was counted only a few times. The chain has TRBV19 and TRBJ2-7, with 8 positions matching TRBD2. CDR3 length: 17 residues. J gave up 2 bases and V 3 bases, and 12 bases lay outside the gene matches. Per germline, CDR1 LNHDA and CDR2 SQIVND (reference sequence). DNA of the CDR3: TGTGCCAGTAGTATCGAGGCGGATAGCGGGACAACCTACGAGCAGTACTTC. This sequence encodes CASSIEADSGTTYEQYF.

This clone was counted a single time. The genes are TRBV9 and TRBJ2-7; D is uncertain. This CDR3 is built from 14 residues. Germline CDR1 SGDLS, CDR2 YYNGEE. Trimming took off 4 bases at V and 1 base at J, with 12 bases between the two ends. CDR3 region: CASSLTTESYEQYF. The DNA of the CDR3 is TGTGCCAGCAGCCTGACGACGGAGTCCTACGAGCAGTACTTC.

The V call is TRBV14, the J call TRBJ2-1; D unclear. The CDR3 length is 15 residues. The V gene lost 1 base and the J gene lost 2 bases, with 9 bases spanning the gap. Germline V lookup: CDR1 SGHDN, CDR2 FVKESK. The CDR3 reads CASSQGSLPYNEQFF. The CDR3 bases are TGTGCCAGCAGCCAAGGTTCGCTCCCCTACAATGAGCAGTTCTTC.

This chain uses TRBV28 with TRBJ2-5; maybe TRBD1 (5 bases). The V end was cut by 2 bases, the J end by 1 base, with 5 bases between. The germline gives CDR1 MDHEN, CDR2 SYDVKM. The CDR3 has 13 residues. CDR3 sequence reads: CASSLQGQETQYF. The CDR3 region has the DNA TGTGCCAGCAGTTTACAGGGCCAAGAGACCCAGTACTTC.

The chain employs TRBV9 and TRBJ2-3, with D perhaps TRBD2 (6 bases). Germline loops: CDR1 SGDLS, CDR2 YYNGEE. V was pared by 5 bases and J by 6 bases, with 25 bases between. This CDR3 region has 17 residues. CDR3 sequence reads: CASSRDSGYLKSDTQYF. The DNA for the CDR3 is TGTGCCAGCAGTAGGGATAGCGGCTATCTAAAATCGGATACGCAGTATTTT.

The chain couples TRBV13 to TRBJ1-2; 8 nucleotides line up with TRBD1. Per the germline V gene, CDR1 is PRHDT and CDR2 is FYEKMQ (reference sequence). The CDR3 consists of 14 residues. With 5 bases clipped from V and 3 bases from J, the junction kept 5 bases outside the gene matches. CDR3 nucleotides: TGTGCCAGCAGCGGCCGGGACAGGCACTATGGCTACACCTTC. This codes for CASSGRDRHYGYTF.

The chain carries TRBV9 and TRBJ2-1; 10 bases map to TRBD1. CDR1 is SGDLS and CDR2 is YYNGEE in the germline V gene. The V segment lost 0 bases and the J segment 6 bases; nucleotides outside the gene matches: 3. This CDR3 spans 15 amino acids. This CDR3 reads CASSVGWTGGNEQFF. CDR3 coding DNA: TGTGCCAGCAGCGTAGGATGGACAGGGGGCAATGAGCAGTTCTTC.

The chain couples TRBV29-1 to TRBJ2-5, with D perhaps being TRBD1 or TRBD2 (5 bases each). Trimming took off 5 bases at V and 0 bases at J, with 7 bases between the two ends. In germline, CDR1 is SQVTM, CDR2 ANQGSEA. The CDR3 totals 12 residues. The CDR3: CSVRDHQETQYF. DNA of the CDR3: TGCAGCGTTCGGGACCACCAAGAGACCCAGTACTTC.

This clone was observed a single time. J is TRBJ1-3 and V is TRBV18; D unresolved. The CDR3 has 17 amino acids. The V end lost 3 bases, the J end lost 0 bases, and 15 bases lay between the germline ends. Per the germline V gene, CDR1 is KGHSH and CDR2 is LQKENI. The CDR3 reads CASSPSQGESSGNTIYF. In nucleotides, the CDR3 is TGTGCCAGCTCACCCTCACAAGGAGAGAGCTCTGGAAACACCATATATTTT.

The chain links TRBV5-4 to TRBJ2-3; either TRBD1 or TRBD2 may supply D (5 bases each). The germline V gene has CDR1 SGHNT and CDR2 YYREEE (reference sequence). The germline V and J ends were trimmed by 0 bases and 8 bases, with 13 bases remaining between them. The CDR3 runs to 14 residues. As DNA, the CDR3 is TGTGCCAGCAGCTTGGTTTTCGCAGGGAGTACGCAGTATTTT. Encoded protein: CASSLVFAGSTQYF.

The rearrangement links TRBV15 to TRBJ2-7, with D possibly being TRBD1 (6 bases). Trimming stripped 1 base from V and 1 base from J, with 11 bases between. The CDR3 is 15 residues long. The V gene's germline CDR1 is LNHNV and CDR2 YYDKDF (reference sequence). CDR3 nucleotides: TGTGCCACCAGCAGAGCCCAGGACAGTTCCTACGAGCAGTACTTC. Protein: CATSRAQDSSYEQYF.

J is TRBJ2-7 and V is TRBV6-9; 7 positions match TRBD2. The CDR3 totals 16 residues. V was pared by 3 bases and J by 5 bases, with 13 bases of the junction left unmatched. Germline V gives CDR1 MNHGY, CDR2 SVAAGI. DNA of the CDR3: TGTGCCAGCAGTTACTCGATCCGGGGGGACGGGGACGAGCAGTACTTC. It translates to CASSYSIRGDGDEQYF.

The chain combines TRBV6-5 with TRBJ1-1; the match to TRBD1 covers 8 bases. J gave up 4 bases and V 6 bases, and 4 bases lay outside the gene matches. The CDR3 covers 13 residues. Germline loops: CDR1 MNHEY, CDR2 SVGAGI. CDR3 bases: TGTGCCAGCAGGTTTGGGACAGGCACTGAAGCTTTCTTT. Translated: CASRFGTGTEAFF.

The CDR3 DNA reads as TGTGCCAGCAGTGAAGCGATGGGACAGGGGGACTACGAGCAGTACTTC. Translating it yields CASSEAMGQGDYEQYF. The V and J genes are TRBV6-1 and TRBJ2-7, with 11 nucleotides matching TRBD1. Germline V gene lookup returns CDR1 MNHNS and CDR2 SASEGT. The V gene end was trimmed by 0 bases and the J gene end by 3 bases; junction bases not matched to a gene: 4. The CDR3 has 16 residues.

This clone was recorded a few times. The chain is built from TRBV20-1 and TRBJ2-7; D is unclear. The germline V gene encodes CDR1 DFQATT and CDR2 SNEGSKA (reference sequence). Deletions cut 0 bases from V and 7 bases from J, with 7 bases between. The length of the CDR3 is 11 residues. The CDR3 sequence: CSAREDHEQYF. The CDR3 DNA is TGCAGTGCTAGAGAGGACCATGAGCAGTACTTC.

The chain combines TRBV6-5 with TRBJ1-1; D is unresolved. The CDR3 is 11 amino acids. The V end was cut by 6 bases, the J end by 0 bases, with 2 bases between. The germline V gene encodes CDR1 MNHEY and CDR2 SVGAGI. This CDR3 reads CASRVNTEAFF. CDR3 coding DNA: TGTGCCAGCAGAGTGAACACTGAAGCTTTCTTT.